The rows below give T cell receptor beta chains drawn from one sample of a study of T-cell reconstitution after alpha-beta-depleted transplantation in children. TCRdb passed the PCR reads through MiXCR, listing each CDR3 protein once. The sample consists of approximately 650,000 distinct CDR3 sequences, approximately 14% of them appearing once. The sequences come from PBMCs, collected before TCRalphabeta/CD19-depleted stem cell transplant. The origin of the receptors is a girl aged 2 to 9 with congenital amegakaryocytic thrombocytopenia, due to receive a stem cell transplant. Each CDR3 is given with its conserved first and last residue. A D gene is named only where the DNA matches it firmly. Some rows have no size entry. The others give once, few or many, or a class for an expanded clone.

J gene | clone size | V gene | D gene | CDR3 DNA | CDR3 protein
TRBJ2-1 | many | TRBV5-1 | - | TGCGCCAGCAGCTTGGAGCTTAGGCCAGGGAACAATGAGCAGTTCTTC | CASSLELRPGNNEQFF
TRBJ2-1 | - | TRBV28 | - | TGTGCCAGCAGTTTTCTAAGAGTTGGGCAGTTCTTC | CASSFLRVGQFF
TRBJ2-3 | many | TRBV11-2 | - | TGTGCCAGCAGCTCTAGGGGGGGCACAGATACGCAGTATTTT | CASSSRGGTDTQYF
TRBJ1-4 | few | TRBV10-3 | - | TGTGCCATCAGGACGGACGGAGAAGAAAAACTGTTTTTT | CAIRTDGEEKLFF
TRBJ1-3 | many | TRBV5-1 | - | TGCGCCAGCGGCGAGGGAAACACCATATATTTT | CASGEGNTIYF
TRBJ2-1 | few | TRBV7-9 | TRBD1 | TGTGCCAGCAGCTCAGGTGAAGGAAACAGGGGTGAGCAGTTCTTC | CASSSGEGNRGEQFF
TRBJ2-7 | few | TRBV6-1 | TRBD1 | TGTGCCAGCAGCCTCTCGGGGGGACAGGGGGCCTACGAGCAGTACTTC | CASSLSGGQGAYEQYF
TRBJ2-1 | many | TRBV12-3/TRBV12-4 | TRBD1 | TGTGCCAGCAGCTTCGGGACAGGGTTAGACAATGAGCAGTTCTTC | CASSFGTGLDNEQFF
TRBJ2-2 | few | TRBV19 | - | TGTGCCAGTAGTATGGGTACGGGCACCGGGGAGCTGTTTTTT | CASSMGTGTGELFF
TRBJ1-1 | many | TRBV6-5 | - | TGTGCCAGCAGTCTGCAGGGTGAAGCTTTCTTT | CASSLQGEAFF
TRBJ1-1 | many | TRBV5-1 | - | TGCGCCAGCGGTACTGACAGAGACACTGAAGCTTTCTTT | CASGTDRDTEAFF
TRBJ2-1 | few | TRBV5-1 | - | TGCGCCAGCAGCTTAGTTCGGGACTCCTACAATGAGCAGTTCTTC | CASSLVRDSYNEQFF
TRBJ2-3 | many | TRBV20-1 | - | TGCAGTGCTAGGCGGTCGGGACACACAGATACGCAGTATTTT | CSARRSGHTDTQYF
TRBJ2-5 | many | TRBV20-1 | TRBD2 | TGCAGTGCTAGCTCCGGGACTAAAGAGACCCAGTACTTC | CSASSGTKETQYF
TRBJ1-1 | - | TRBV20-1 | - | TGCAGTGCTAGAGTGAGGAGGGTTACTGAAGCTTTCTTT | CSARVRRVTEAFF
TRBJ2-1 | few | TRBV2 | TRBD2 | TGTGCCAGCAGTAGACAGGGGCCAAGGACTAGCGGTCTTAAGCAGTTCTTC | CASSRQGPRTSGLKQFF
TRBJ1-2 | few | TRBV30 | - | TGTGCCTGGACGCCCGACAGAGACTATGGCTACACCTTC | CAWTPDRDYGYTF
TRBJ1-1 | - | TRBV27 | - | TGTGCCAGCAGCCCCAGTTTAGGATTGAGGGGTTTAACTGAAGCTTTCTTT | CASSPSLGLRGLTEAFF
TRBJ2-7 | - | TRBV5-1 | - | TGCGCCAGCAGCTTGGTGGGGCAGGCCCGCTCAGAGTACTTC | CASSLVGQARSEYF
TRBJ2-7 | few | TRBV4-1 | TRBD1 | TGCGCCAGCAGCCGCACGGGACAGGGGGCTTCGGGAAACGAGCAGTACTTC | CASSRTGQGASGNEQYF
TRBJ2-3 | few | TRBV18 | - | TGTGCCAGCTCACCAGGCGAGACTTCTGCAGATACGCAGTATTTT | CASSPGETSADTQYF
TRBJ2-1 | - | TRBV5-1 | - | TGCGCCAGCAGGCTAGCGTACAACAATAAGCAGTTCTTC | CASRLAYNNKQFF
TRBJ2-7 | few | TRBV11-2 | - | TGTGCCAGCAGCTTATTTAACGAGCAGTACTTC | CASSLFNEQYF
TRBJ2-7 | few | TRBV30 | - | TGTGCCTGGAGTAAGGGATACGAGCAGTACTTC | CAWSKGYEQYF
TRBJ2-2 | - | TRBV19 | - | TGTGCCAGTACCGGGACGCATCCCGGGGAGCTGTTTTTT | CASTGTHPGELFF
TRBJ1-6 | few | TRBV18 | - | TGTGCCAGCTCACCACATTCGGATTCACCCCTCCACTTT | CASSPHSDSPLHF
TRBJ2-7 | few | TRBV28 | TRBD1 | TGTGCCAGCACCCAAGTAGGGGACAGGGTCGACGAGCAGTACTTC | CASTQVGDRVDEQYF
TRBJ1-5 | many | TRBV13 | - | TGTGCCAGCAGCCTGCAGCCAGCGGGGCCCCAGCATTTT | CASSLQPAGPQHF
TRBJ2-1 | - | TRBV5-1 | - | TGCGCCAGCAGCTTGGCCGGGGCATTTTCCTACAATGAGCAGTTCTTC | CASSLAGAFSYNEQFF
TRBJ1-2 | many | TRBV10-3 | - | TGTGCCACCGGGACTAACTATGGCTACACCTTC | CATGTNYGYTF
TRBJ2-1 | - | TRBV7-9 | TRBD2 | TGTGCCAGCAGCTTAGATTTCGGGAGGAATGAGCAGTTCTTC | CASSLDFGRNEQFF
TRBJ1-1 | few | TRBV29-1 | - | TGCAGCGTTGAACAGGGTAGTCGGACTGAAGCTTTCTTT | CSVEQGSRTEAFF
TRBJ2-1 | many | TRBV6-1 | TRBD2 | TGTGCCAGCAGTGAGGGAGCGGGAACCTACAATGAGCAGTTCTTC | CASSEGAGTYNEQFF
TRBJ2-1 | many | TRBV5-1 | - | TGCGCCAGCAGCCTCCAGGTTGCTAATGAGCAGTTCTTC | CASSLQVANEQFF
TRBJ2-3 | many | TRBV20-1 | - | TGCAGTGCTAGTGGGTCCTTTCGGACAGATACGCAGTATTTT | CSASGSFRTDTQYF
TRBJ2-2 | - | TRBV19 | TRBD2 | TGTGCCAGTAGTGCTCGGCTAGCGGGCGCCACCGGGGAGCTGTTTTTT | CASSARLAGATGELFF
TRBJ2-4 | - | TRBV20-1 | - | TGCAGTACAGGATACGACCAGGCTTGGTCCAAAAACATTCAGTACTTC | CSTGYDQAWSKNIQYF
TRBJ2-7 | few | TRBV18 | TRBD1 | TGTGCCAGCTCACCACGAGGGACAGGGGTCGATGAGCAGTACTTC | CASSPRGTGVDEQYF
TRBJ2-5 | many | TRBV20-1 | - | TGCAGTGCTATCAAACGTCAGGGGGGGGAGACCCAGTACTTC | CSAIKRQGGETQYF
TRBJ2-2 | - | TRBV7-9 | - | TGTGCCAGCAGCCCAACTACTCTGACCGGGGAGCTGTTTTTT | CASSPTTLTGELFF
TRBJ2-3 | many | TRBV3-1 | - | TGTGCCAGCAGCCCGGCTCGGTCCAGGAGAGATACGCAGTATTTT | CASSPARSRRDTQYF
TRBJ2-4 | - | TRBV5-1 | - | TGCGCCAGCAGCTTGGCCATCGGCTCCTGGGAAGAGACAGCCAAAAACATTCAGTACTTC | CASSLAIGSWEETAKNIQYF
TRBJ2-7 | - | TRBV4-1 | - | TGCGCCAGCAGGGGCAGGGGCAACGAGCAGTACTTC | CASRGRGNEQYF
TRBJ2-1 | - | TRBV5-1 | - | TGCGCCACCACCCAGGGCGGAGGTCGGGATGAGCAGTTCTTC | CATTQGGGRDEQFF
TRBJ1-5 | - | TRBV27 | - | TGTGCCAGCAGTCCGACCTGGCTGGGGGATCAGCCCCAGCATTTT | CASSPTWLGDQPQHF
TRBJ2-1 | many | TRBV14 | TRBD2 | TGTGCCAGCAGCCAAGGGAGGACTAGCGGGAGTAATGAGCAGTTCTTC | CASSQGRTSGSNEQFF
TRBJ1-2 | few | TRBV28 | - | TGTGCCAGCAGTCCGAAAATGCTGTATATTAAAGGCTACACCTTC | CASSPKMLYIKGYTF
TRBJ2-7 | - | TRBV11-2 | TRBD1 | TGTGCCAGCAGCCATTGGACAGGCCGATACGAGCAGTACTTC | CASSHWTGRYEQYF
TRBJ2-7 | many | TRBV12-3/TRBV12-4 | - | TGTGCCAGCAGTTTAATAAAAGGACGCGAGCAGTACTTC | CASSLIKGREQYF
TRBJ2-3 | - | TRBV7-6 | - | TGTGCCAGCAGCTTCACTGGTACCACAGGTACGCAGTATTTT | CASSFTGTTGTQYF
TRBJ1-2 | many | TRBV18 | - | TGTGCCAGCTCACCAGGGGACTATGGCTACACCTTC | CASSPGDYGYTF
TRBJ1-1 | many | TRBV5-1 | TRBD1 | TGCGCCAGCAGCACCCGACAGGGGGCACGAGCTTTCTTT | CASSTRQGARAFF
TRBJ1-1 | few | TRBV4-1 | - | TGCGCCAGCAGCCTTAGGAATGGGCGAATGAACACTGAAGCTTTCTTT | CASSLRNGRMNTEAFF
TRBJ2-2 | - | TRBV2 | TRBD2 | TGTGCCTGCTGTGCAGCGCGGTGGACTAGCGGGACGAACACCGGGGAGCTGTTTTTT | CACCAARWTSGTNTGELFF
TRBJ2-7 | - | TRBV20-1 | TRBD2 | TGCAGTGCTCAGGGACTAGCGGACTCCTACGAGCAGTACTTC | CSAQGLADSYEQYF